The clone carrying this TCR beta chain was seen a few times. The antigen remains undetermined. This entry comes from a study of cytomegalovirus exposure and HLA in healthy donors. Study-wide context: One earlier analysis, a look at approximately 190 million T cells, found 117 million unique TCR beta sequences. Regarding the study as a whole: The number of N-insertions in an Asian-associated ancestry cluster was reportedly below the approximately 690-donor mean in a later analysis.

Germline CDR1 reads KGHSH; CDR2 reads LQKENI. This CDR3 is built from 18 residues. The V gene end was trimmed by 6 bases and the J gene end by 1 base; junction bases not matched to a gene: 10. Everyone who donated was a healthy bone marrow donor. The PCR used 60 Vbeta and 13 Jbeta primers. How the authors handled the data: Counted up in a later analysis, unique TCR beta chains came to 65 million to 80 million, with 9.5 million to 13 million shared. Generated by immunoSEQ multiplex PCR, the TCRdb table keeps only in-frame clones and is missing some. V and J calls and clone size are those listed in that table; D and trimming were worked out from the DNA. This repertoire shows 100,000 or so clones, 15% found once; its top ten account for approximately 0.8%.

This chain uses TRBV18 with TRBJ2-1; 12 nucleotides line up with TRBD2. The TCR was taken from a female donor in good health and CMV-seronegative. Sequences were obtained from PBMCs. CDR3 DNA sequence: TGTGCCAGCTCGCGCACTAGCGGGAGGTCGCCTTCCTACAATGAGCAGTTCTTC. It codes for CASSRTSGRSPSYNEQFF.